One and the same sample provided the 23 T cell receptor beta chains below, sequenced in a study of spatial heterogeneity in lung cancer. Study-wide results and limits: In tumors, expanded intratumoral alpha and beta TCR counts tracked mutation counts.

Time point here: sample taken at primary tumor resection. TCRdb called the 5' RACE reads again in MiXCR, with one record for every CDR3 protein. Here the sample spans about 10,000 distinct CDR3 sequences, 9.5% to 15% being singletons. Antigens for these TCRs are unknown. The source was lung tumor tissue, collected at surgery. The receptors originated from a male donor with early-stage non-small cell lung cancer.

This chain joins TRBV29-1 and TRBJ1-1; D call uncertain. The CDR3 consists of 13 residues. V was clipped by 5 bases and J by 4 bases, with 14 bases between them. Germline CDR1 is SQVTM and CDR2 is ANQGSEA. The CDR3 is CSVRSGWGTEAFF. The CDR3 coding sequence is TGCAGCGTTCGGTCAGGATGGGGCACTGAAGCTTTCTTT.

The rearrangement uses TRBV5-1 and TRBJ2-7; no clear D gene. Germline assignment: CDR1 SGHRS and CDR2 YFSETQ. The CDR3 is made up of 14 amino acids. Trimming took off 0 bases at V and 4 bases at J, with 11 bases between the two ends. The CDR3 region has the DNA TGCGCCAGCAGCTTGGCGAGCAGAGCATACGAGCAGTACTTC. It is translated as CASSLASRAYEQYF.

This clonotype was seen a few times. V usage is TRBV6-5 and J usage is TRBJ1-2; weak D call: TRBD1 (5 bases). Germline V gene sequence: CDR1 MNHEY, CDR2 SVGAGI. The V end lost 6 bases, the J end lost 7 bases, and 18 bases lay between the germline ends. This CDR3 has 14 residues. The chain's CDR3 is CASSQATGRGGYTF. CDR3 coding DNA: TGTGCCAGCAGCCAAGCCACAGGCAGAGGTGGCTACACCTTC.

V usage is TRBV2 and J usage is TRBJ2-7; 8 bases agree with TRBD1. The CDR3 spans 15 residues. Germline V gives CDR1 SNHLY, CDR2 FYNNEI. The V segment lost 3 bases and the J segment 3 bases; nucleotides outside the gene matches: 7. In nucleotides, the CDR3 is TGTGCCAGCAGTGAGGGGCAGGGGGCTAACTACGAGCAGTACTTC. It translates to CASSEGQGANYEQYF.

In DNA, the CDR3 is TGTGCCAGCAGCTTAGGGGCTATAGCAGATACGCAGTATTTT. Amino acids: CASSLGAIADTQYF. The genes are TRBV7-2 and TRBJ2-3, with unresolved D. The germline gives CDR1 SGHTA, CDR2 FQGNSA. With 1 base removed from V and 4 bases from J, the gap between germline ends came to 9 bases. CDR3 length equals 14 residues.

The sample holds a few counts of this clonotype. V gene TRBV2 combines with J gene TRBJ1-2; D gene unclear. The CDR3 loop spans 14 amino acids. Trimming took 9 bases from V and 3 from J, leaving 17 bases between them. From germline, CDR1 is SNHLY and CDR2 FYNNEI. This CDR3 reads CASGEFHSDYGYTF. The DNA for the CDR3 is TGTGCCAGTGGGGAATTCCACTCGGACTATGGCTACACCTTC.

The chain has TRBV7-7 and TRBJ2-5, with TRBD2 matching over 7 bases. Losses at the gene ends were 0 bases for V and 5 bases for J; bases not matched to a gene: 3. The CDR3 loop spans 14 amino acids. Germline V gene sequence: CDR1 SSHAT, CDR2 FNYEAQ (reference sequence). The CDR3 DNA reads TGTGCCAGCAGCTTAGCAATCGGGGGGGAGACCCAGTACTTC. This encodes CASSLAIGGETQYF.

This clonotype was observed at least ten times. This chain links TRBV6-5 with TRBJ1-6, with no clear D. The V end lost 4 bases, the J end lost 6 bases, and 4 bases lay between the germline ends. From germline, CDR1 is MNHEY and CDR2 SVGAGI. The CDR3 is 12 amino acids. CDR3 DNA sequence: TGTGCCAGCAGTTTTCGTAATTCACCCCTCCACTTT. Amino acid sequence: CASSFRNSPLHF.

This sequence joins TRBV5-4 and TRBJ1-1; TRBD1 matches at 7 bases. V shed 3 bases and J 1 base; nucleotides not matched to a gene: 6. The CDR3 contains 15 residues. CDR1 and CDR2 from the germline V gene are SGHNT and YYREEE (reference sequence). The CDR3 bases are TGTGCCAGCAGCTGGGACAGTAACGAGAACACTGAAGCTTTCTTT. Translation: CASSWDSNENTEAFF.

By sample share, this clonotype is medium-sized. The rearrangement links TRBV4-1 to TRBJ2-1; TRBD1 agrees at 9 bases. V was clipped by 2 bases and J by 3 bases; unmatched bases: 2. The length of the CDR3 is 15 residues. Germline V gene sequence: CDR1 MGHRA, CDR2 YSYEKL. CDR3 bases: TGCGCCAGCAGCCAAAGGGACAGGGACTACAATGAGCAGTTCTTC. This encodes CASSQRDRDYNEQFF.

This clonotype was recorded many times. CDR3 DNA sequence: TGTGCCAGCAGTTACCGTTCGCCGACTAGCGGTTCCACAGATACGCAGTATTTT. Amino acid sequence: CASSYRSPTSGSTDTQYF. The V call is TRBV6-5, the J call TRBJ2-3, with 9 bases that match TRBD2. The CDR3 is 18 residues long. J gave up 2 bases and V 2 bases, and 11 bases lay outside the gene matches. Germline loops: CDR1 MNHEY, CDR2 SVGAGI.

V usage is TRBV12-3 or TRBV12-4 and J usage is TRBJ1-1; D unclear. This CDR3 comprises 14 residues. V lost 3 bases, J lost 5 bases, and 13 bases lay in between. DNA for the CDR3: TGTGCCAGCAGTTTGGCTCCGGAGCGGACTGAAGCTTTCTTT. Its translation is CASSLAPERTEAFF.

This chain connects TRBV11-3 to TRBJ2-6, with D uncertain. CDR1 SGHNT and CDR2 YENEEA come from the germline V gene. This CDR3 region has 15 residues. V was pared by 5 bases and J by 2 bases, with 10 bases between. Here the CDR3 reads CASSPRSTGANVLTF. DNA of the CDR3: TGTGCCAGCAGCCCTCGGTCGACTGGGGCCAACGTCCTGACTTTC.

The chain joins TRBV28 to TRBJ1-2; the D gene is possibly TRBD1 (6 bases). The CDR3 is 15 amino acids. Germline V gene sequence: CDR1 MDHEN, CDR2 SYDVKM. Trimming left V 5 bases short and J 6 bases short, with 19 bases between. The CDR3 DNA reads TGTGCCAGCAGTCCCCCAGTGGCAGGGGTGAATGGCTACACCTTC. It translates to CASSPPVAGVNGYTF.

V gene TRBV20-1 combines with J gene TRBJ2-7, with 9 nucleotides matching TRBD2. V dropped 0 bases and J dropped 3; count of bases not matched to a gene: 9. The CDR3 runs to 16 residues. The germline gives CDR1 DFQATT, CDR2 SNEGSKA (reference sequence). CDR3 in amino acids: CSARDPSGGTDYEQYF. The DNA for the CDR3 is TGCAGTGCTAGAGATCCAAGCGGGGGGACTGACTACGAGCAGTACTTC.

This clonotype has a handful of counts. The CDR3, as DNA: TGCGCCAGCAGCTCCGGGACGGTGTCCTACGAGCAGTACTTC. It yields the protein CASSSGTVSYEQYF. The chain employs TRBV5-1 and TRBJ2-7; D might be TRBD1 or TRBD2, each matching 5 bases. Looked up from germline, CDR1 is SGHRS and CDR2 is YFSETQ. The CDR3 totals 14 residues. V gave up 3 bases and J gave up 1 base, with 11 bases separating them. The full variable domain, completed using reference TRBV5-1 and TRBJ2-7, is KAGVTQTPRYLIKTRGQQVTLSCSPISGHRSVSWYQQTPGQGLQFLFEYFSETQRNKGNFPGRFSGRQFSNSRSEMNVSTLELGDSALYLCASSSGTVSYEQYFGPGTRLTVT.

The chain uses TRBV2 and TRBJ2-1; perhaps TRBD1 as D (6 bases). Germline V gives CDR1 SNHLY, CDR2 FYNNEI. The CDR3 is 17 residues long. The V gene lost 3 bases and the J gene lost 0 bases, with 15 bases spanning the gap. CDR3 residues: CASSESGDKFSYNEQFF. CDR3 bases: TGTGCCAGCAGTGAGTCAGGGGACAAGTTCTCCTACAATGAGCAGTTCTTC.

This chain's CDR3 is CANTMGTSGFLYEQYF. CDR3 DNA sequence: TGTGCCAACACCATGGGGACTAGCGGATTTCTTTACGAGCAGTACTTC. The genes are TRBV28 and TRBJ2-7; 11 bases fit TRBD2. Germline V gene data show CDR1 as MDHEN and CDR2 as SYDVKM. The V segment lost 10 bases and the J segment 4 bases; nucleotides outside the gene matches: 15. This CDR3 is built from 16 residues.

CDR3 bases: TGTGCCAGCAGCCGCGGGCCGGGACAGGGGGCTCCCGGGGAGCTGTTTTTT. It yields the protein CASSRGPGQGAPGELFF. V and J are TRBV11-3 and TRBJ2-2, with 12 nucleotides matching TRBD1. Germline CDR1 and CDR2: SGHNT and YENEEA. The length of the CDR3 is 17 residues. Trimming at V came to 5 bases and at J to 6 bases, leaving 10 bases not matched to a gene.

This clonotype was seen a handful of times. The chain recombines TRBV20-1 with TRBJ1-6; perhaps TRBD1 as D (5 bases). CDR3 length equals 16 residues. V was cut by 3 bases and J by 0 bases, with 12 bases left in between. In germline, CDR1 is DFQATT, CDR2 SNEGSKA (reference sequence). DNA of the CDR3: TGCAGTGCTAGGCGGGACCCGAGCTCCTATAATTCACCCCTCCACTTT. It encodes CSARRDPSSYNSPLHF.

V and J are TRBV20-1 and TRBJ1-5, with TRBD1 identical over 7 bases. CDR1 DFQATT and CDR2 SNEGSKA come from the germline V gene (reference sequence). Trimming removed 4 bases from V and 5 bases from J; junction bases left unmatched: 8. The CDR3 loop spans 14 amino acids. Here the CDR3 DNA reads TGCAGTGCTAATACAGGGGACAGATATCAGCCCCAGCATTTT. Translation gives CSANTGDRYQPQHF.

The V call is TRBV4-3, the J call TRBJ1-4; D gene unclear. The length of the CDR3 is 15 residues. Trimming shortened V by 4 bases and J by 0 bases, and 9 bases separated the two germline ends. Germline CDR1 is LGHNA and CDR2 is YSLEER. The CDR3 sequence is CASSREAATNEKLFF. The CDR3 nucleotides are TGCGCCAGCAGCCGAGAGGCAGCAACTAATGAAAAACTGTTTTTT.

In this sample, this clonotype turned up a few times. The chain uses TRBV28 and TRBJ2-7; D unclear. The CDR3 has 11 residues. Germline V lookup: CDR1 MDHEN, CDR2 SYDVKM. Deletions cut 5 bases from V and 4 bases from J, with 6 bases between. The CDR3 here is CASSGWYEQYF. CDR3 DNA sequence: TGTGCCAGCAGTGGGTGGTACGAGCAGTACTTC.